The T cell receptor (beta chain) under discussion was sequenced for a study of shared clonotypes between healthy human individuals. Study conclusions and caveats: When compared with the clonotypes that were shared by all four sorted-subset donors, the non-shared clonotypes turned out to have lower generation probabilities.

Original processing notes: Filtering differed, since immunoSEQ gave only junction sequences and no quality scores. Here immunoSEQ multiplex PCR was the method, and the copy in TCRdb shows in-frame clones only, minus some. V and J calls and clone size are as listed in that table; D and trimming were resolved from the DNA. The sample lists roughly 1,000,000 clones; 75% to 85% were seen once. The V gene's germline CDR1 is SEHNR and CDR2 FQNEAQ (reference sequence). The length of the CDR3 is 13 residues. V was cut by 5 bases and J by 5 bases, with 12 bases left in between. As to this clone: Its antigen is currently unknown. Distinct nucleotide sequences in the sample also encode this CDR3.

The sequence derives from a man younger than 35 in good health. Some clones in this sample may be carry-over from other donors' samples. Sequencing was done on a sample of memory CD4+ T cells from PBMCs. Specified subset: CD45RA-negative fraction. J is TRBJ1-1 and V is TRBV7-9, with D perhaps matching TRBD1 (6 bases). The CDR3 reads CASSPTGRTEAFF. The CDR3 DNA reads as TGTGCCAGCAGCCCCACAGGGAGGACTGAAGCTTTCTTT. The whole variable domain, filled in from reference TRBV7-9 and TRBJ1-1, reads DTGVSQNPRHKITKRGQNVTFRCDPISEHNRLYWYRQTLGQGPEFLTYFQNEAQLEKSRLLSDRFSAERPKGSFSTLEIQRTEQGDSAMYLCASSPTGRTEAFFGQGTRLTVV.